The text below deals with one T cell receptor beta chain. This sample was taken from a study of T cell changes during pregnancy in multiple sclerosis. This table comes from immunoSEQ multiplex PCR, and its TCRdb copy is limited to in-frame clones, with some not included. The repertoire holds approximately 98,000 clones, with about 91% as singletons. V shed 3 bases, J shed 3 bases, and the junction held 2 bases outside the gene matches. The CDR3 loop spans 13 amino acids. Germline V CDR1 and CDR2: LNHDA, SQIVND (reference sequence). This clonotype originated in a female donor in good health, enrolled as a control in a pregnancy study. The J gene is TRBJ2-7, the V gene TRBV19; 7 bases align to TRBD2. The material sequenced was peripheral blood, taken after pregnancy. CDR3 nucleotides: TGTGCCAGTAGTATGGGCGGGGGCTACGAGCAGTACTTC. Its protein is CASSMGGGYEQYF.